These T cell receptor beta chains were read from a single sample in a study of T cells in localized non-small cell lung cancer. The table came from immunoSEQ multiplex PCR; TCRdb's copy has only in-frame clones and leaves some out. The sample has about 26,000 clones, approximately 90% seen once. This specimen was peripheral blood, taken before any cancer treatment. These TCRs come from a female donor of 60 years or more with stage II squamous cell lung carcinoma. The CDR3 runs from the conserved cysteine through the conserved F or W. Fields, in order: clone size, J gene, V gene, D gene, CDR3 DNA, CDR3 protein. A D gene is named only where the DNA matches it firmly. Clone size is stated in some rows and not others, as once, few, many or a class when expanded.

NA TRBJ1-2 TRBV19 NA TGTGCCAGTACCATACCACAGGCGCGACCTAACTATGGCTACACCTTC CASTIPQARPNYGYTF
NA TRBJ2-7 TRBV7-2 TRBD1 TGTGCCAGCAGCCCTAAAAAGACAGGGGGCTTAGAGCAGTACTTC CASSPKKTGGLEQYF
NA TRBJ1-2 TRBV4-3 TRBD1 TGCGCCAGCAGCCAAGATGCGGGACAGGGAGGCTATGGCTACACCTTC CASSQDAGQGGYGYTF
few TRBJ2-2 TRBV5-4 NA TGTGCCAGCAGCTTGGGGATCTTGCCCGGGGAGCTGTTTTTT CASSLGILPGELFF
NA TRBJ2-1 TRBV6-1 TRBD2 TGTGCCAGCAGCAGGACTAGCGGGGGAAACAATGAGCAGTTCTTC CASSRTSGGNNEQFF
NA TRBJ2-3 TRBV11-1 NA TGTGCCACCGCCGGGACCCTAACAGATACGCAGTATTTT CATAGTLTDTQYF
NA TRBJ1-2 TRBV7-2 TRBD1 TGTGCCAGCAGCCCCGGGACAGGGTGGATTGGCTACACCTTC CASSPGTGWIGYTF
NA TRBJ2-4 TRBV5-4 NA TGTGCCAGCAGCTTGAGGGGTTGGGGGGCCAAAAACATTCAGTACTTC CASSLRGWGAKNIQYF
NA TRBJ1-1 TRBV28 NA TGTGCCAGCAGTTGGTCAGGGGATTACACTGAAGCTTTCTTT CASSWSGDYTEAFF
NA TRBJ2-5 TRBV5-3 NA TGTGCCAGAAGCTCGGGGGGCCGAGAGACCCAGTACTTC CARSSGGRETQYF
NA TRBJ1-2 TRBV6-6 NA TGTGCCAGCAGTTCGACCGGGACAGGCTACACCTTC CASSSTGTGYTF
NA TRBJ1-2 TRBV18 NA TGTGCCAGCTCACCACGGCCAGACCGCCCCTTTAACTATGGCTACACCTTC CASSPRPDRPFNYGYTF
NA TRBJ2-1 TRBV30 NA TGTGCCTGGAGTCCAGGGCTTTCCTACAATGAGCAGTTCTTC CAWSPGLSYNEQFF
NA TRBJ2-3 TRBV18 NA TGTGCCAGCTCAGCAAGGGGCCCTAGCACAGATACGCAGTATTTT CASSARGPSTDTQYF
NA TRBJ2-5 TRBV5-4 NA TGTGCCAGCAGCTCGGACGGTCCCGGGGAGACCCAGTACTTC CASSSDGPGETQYF
NA TRBJ2-2 TRBV5-1 TRBD1 TGCGCCAGCAGCTTGGGGGACAGGAACACCGGGGAGCTGTTTTTT CASSLGDRNTGELFF
NA TRBJ1-5 TRBV7-2 TRBD1 TGTGCCAGCAACGACAGGGTGGGGCAGCCCCAGCATTTT CASNDRVGQPQHF
NA TRBJ1-2 TRBV5-6 TRBD1 TGTGCCAGCAGCCCTCAGGGGGCGCGGGGCTACACCTTC CASSPQGARGYTF
once TRBJ2-3 TRBV4-2 NA TGTGCCAGCAGCCAAGCACGGGGTGAAGATACGCAGTATTTT CASSQARGEDTQYF
NA TRBJ1-4 TRBV19 NA TGTGCCAGTAAACTGACAGCTCGAACCCTTCTTGGAAAACTGTTTTTT CASKLTARTLLGKLFF
NA TRBJ1-2 TRBV2 NA TGTGCCAGAGGCTCGACCCCCAACTATGGCTACACCTTC CARGSTPNYGYTF
NA TRBJ2-1 TRBV4-2 NA TGTGCCAGCAGCCCGGTGGGGGGGCTATACAATGAGCAGTTCTTC CASSPVGGLYNEQFF
NA TRBJ1-2 TRBV7-2 TRBD1 TGTGCCAGCAGCCGACAGGGAATCTATGGCTACACCTTC CASSRQGIYGYTF
NA TRBJ2-4 TRBV5-4 NA TGTGCCAGCAGCGGCACCAAAAACATTCAGTACTTC CASSGTKNIQYF
once TRBJ1-1 TRBV5-1 NA TGCGCCAGCAGCTTGGAGCCAGGGACCCCCAACACTGAAGCTTTCTTT CASSLEPGTPNTEAFF
once TRBJ1-4 TRBV14 NA TGTGCCAGCAGCCAACTTTATAATGAAAAACTGTTTTTT CASSQLYNEKLFF